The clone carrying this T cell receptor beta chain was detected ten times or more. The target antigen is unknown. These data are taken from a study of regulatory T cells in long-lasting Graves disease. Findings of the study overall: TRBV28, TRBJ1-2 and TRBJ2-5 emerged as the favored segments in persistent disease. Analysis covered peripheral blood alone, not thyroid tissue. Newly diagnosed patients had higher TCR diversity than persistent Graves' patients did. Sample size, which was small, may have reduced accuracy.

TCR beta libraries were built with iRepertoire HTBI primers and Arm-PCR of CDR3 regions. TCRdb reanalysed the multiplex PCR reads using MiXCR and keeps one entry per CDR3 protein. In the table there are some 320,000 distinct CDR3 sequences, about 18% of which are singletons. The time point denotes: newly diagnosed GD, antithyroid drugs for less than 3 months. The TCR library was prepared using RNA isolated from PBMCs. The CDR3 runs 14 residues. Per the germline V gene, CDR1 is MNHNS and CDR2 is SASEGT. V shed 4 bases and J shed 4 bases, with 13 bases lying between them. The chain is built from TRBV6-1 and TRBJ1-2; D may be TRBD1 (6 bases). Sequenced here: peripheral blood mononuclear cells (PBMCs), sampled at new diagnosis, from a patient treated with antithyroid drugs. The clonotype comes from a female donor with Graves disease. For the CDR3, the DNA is TGTGCCAGCAGTGCTGAGGGGGACGCCTATGGCTACACCTTC. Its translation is CASSAEGDAYGYTF.